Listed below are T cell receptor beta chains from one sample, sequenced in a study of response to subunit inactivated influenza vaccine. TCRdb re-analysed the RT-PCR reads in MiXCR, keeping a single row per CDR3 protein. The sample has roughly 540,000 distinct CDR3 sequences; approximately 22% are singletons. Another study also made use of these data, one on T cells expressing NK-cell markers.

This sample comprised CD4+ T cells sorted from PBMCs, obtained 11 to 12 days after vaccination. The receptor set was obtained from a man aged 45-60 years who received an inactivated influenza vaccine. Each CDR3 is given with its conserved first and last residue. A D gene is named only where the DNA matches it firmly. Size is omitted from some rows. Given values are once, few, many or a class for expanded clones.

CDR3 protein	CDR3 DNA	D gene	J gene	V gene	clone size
CASQVRDQPQHF	TGTGCCAGCCAGGTGCGGGATCAGCCCCAGCATTTT	.	TRBJ1-5	TRBV28	few
CASSQLAGVQETQYF	TGTGCCAGCAGCCAACTAGCGGGGGTCCAAGAGACCCAGTACTTC	TRBD2	TRBJ2-5	TRBV12-3/TRBV12-4	few
CSAPLFTNSLLEQFF	TGCAGTGCTCCCCTTTTTACCAATTCCCTACTTGAGCAGTTCTTC	.	TRBJ2-1	TRBV20-1	.
CASRRTGDSYEQYF	TGTGCCAGCAGAAGGACAGGGGACTCCTACGAGCAGTACTTC	TRBD1	TRBJ2-7	TRBV7-9	few
CASSQRLNVDTQYF	TGTGCCAGCAGCCAAAGACTCAATGTGGATACGCAGTATTTT	.	TRBJ2-3	TRBV3-1	few
CATAYNTDTQYF	TGTGCCACCGCATACAACACAGATACGCAGTATTTT	.	TRBJ2-3	TRBV6-1	few
CASSYHGATNYGYTF	TGTGCCAGCAGTTACCACGGAGCTACTAACTATGGCTACACCTTC	.	TRBJ1-2	TRBV6-2/TRBV6-3	few
CASSQSKAGRNTEAFF	TGTGCCAGCAGCCAATCAAAGGCAGGGAGGAACACTGAAGCTTTCTTT	.	TRBJ1-1	TRBV4-2	few
CASSPRRWEGANVLTF	TGTGCCAGCAGTCCCCGACGGTGGGAAGGGGCCAACGTCCTGACTTTC	.	TRBJ2-6	TRBV11-2	.
CASSEGYSTDTQYF	TGTGCCAGCAGTGAAGGCTATAGCACAGATACGCAGTATTTT	.	TRBJ2-3	TRBV25-1	.
CASRDPGTGSGDTQYF	TGCGCCAGCAGGGACCCCGGGACAGGCTCCGGAGATACGCAGTATTTT	TRBD1	TRBJ2-3	TRBV5-1	few
CSASDRGLNTEAFF	TGCAGTGCGTCGGACAGGGGCTTGAACACTGAAGCTTTCTTT	TRBD1	TRBJ1-1	TRBV20-1	few
CSAGGPLRTDTQYF	TGCAGTGCTGGGGGACCGTTACGCACAGATACGCAGTATTTT	.	TRBJ2-3	TRBV20-1	few
CASTRTGGYYGYTF	TGTGCCAGCACTCGGACAGGGGGTTACTATGGCTACACCTTC	TRBD1	TRBJ1-2	TRBV6-1	.
CASSRDISTDTQYF	TGTGCCAGCAGCCGGGACATTAGCACAGATACGCAGTATTTT	.	TRBJ2-3	TRBV7-9	.
CASSIEGYSGANVLTF	TGTGCCAGTAGTATAGAAGGTTACTCTGGGGCCAACGTCCTGACTTTC	.	TRBJ2-6	TRBV19	.
CASSTGTVNSPLHF	TGTGCCAGCAGCACCGGGACAGTGAATTCACCCCTCCACTTT	TRBD1	TRBJ1-6	TRBV5-5	many
CASSFGLRQGATNTEAFF	TGCGCCAGCAGCTTTGGCTTAAGACAGGGGGCTACGAACACTGAAGCTTTCTTT	TRBD1	TRBJ1-1	TRBV5-1	.
CAISGQRETQYF	TGTGCCATCTCGGGCCAGAGGGAGACCCAGTACTTC	.	TRBJ2-5	TRBV10-3	.
CSASTNTEAFF	TGCAGCGCTAGTACAAACACTGAAGCTTTCTTT	.	TRBJ1-1	TRBV29-1	.
CAWSAGLGTGEQYF	TGTGCCTGGAGCGCTGGACTGGGTACGGGCGAGCAGTACTTC	.	TRBJ2-7	TRBV30	.
CATSRQLAGGSYNEQFF	TGTGCCACCAGCAGGCAACTAGCGGGGGGATCCTACAATGAGCAGTTCTTC	TRBD2	TRBJ2-1	TRBV15	few
CSVDAPERGAITDTQYF	TGCAGCGTTGACGCCCCAGAGCGGGGGGCCATCACAGATACGCAGTATTTT	TRBD2	TRBJ2-3	TRBV29-1	few
CSARDRLGRSSYNEQFF	TGCAGTGCTAGAGATAGGCTAGGGCGGAGCTCCTACAATGAGCAGTTCTTC	.	TRBJ2-1	TRBV20-1	few
CASSEIGTTRSYEQYF	TGTGCCAGCAGTGAGATTGGGACCACCCGCTCCTACGAGCAGTACTTC	.	TRBJ2-7	TRBV6-1	once
CASSYLGRTPQETQYF	TGTGCCAGCAGTTACCTAGGCAGGACGCCTCAAGAGACCCAGTACTTC	.	TRBJ2-5	TRBV6-5	.
CASSLEGSGNQPQHF	TGTGCCAGCTCACTGGAGGGATCCGGCAATCAGCCCCAGCATTTT	.	TRBJ1-5	TRBV18	few
CASSRRTVPTGANVLTF	TGTGCCAGCAGCAGACGGACAGTCCCTACTGGGGCCAACGTCCTGACTTTC	.	TRBJ2-6	TRBV7-2	.
CASSLMSGAGELFF	TGTGCCAGCAGCTTAATGTCCGGGGCCGGGGAGCTGTTTTTT	.	TRBJ2-2	TRBV7-3	few
CAWSVAKNTIYF	TGTGCCTGGAGTGTTGCAAAAAACACCATATATTTT	.	TRBJ1-3	TRBV30	.
CASSEYGTQSEQYF	TGCGCCAGCAGTGAGTACGGGACTCAAAGCGAGCAGTACTTC	.	TRBJ2-7	TRBV10-1	.
CASSAPPDLAGVYEQYF	TGTGCCAGCAGTGCCCCACCTGACCTAGCGGGAGTCTACGAGCAGTACTTC	TRBD2	TRBJ2-7	TRBV6-4	.
CASSGKRLAGAYEQYF	TGTGCCAGCAGTGGGAAGAGACTAGCGGGGGCCTACGAGCAGTACTTC	TRBD2	TRBJ2-7	TRBV6-2/TRBV6-3	.
CASSQPGQDNSPLHF	TGTGCCAGCAGCCAACCCGGACAGGATAATTCACCCCTCCACTTT	TRBD1	TRBJ1-6	TRBV4-2	few
CSATTSGYADTQYF	TGCAGTGCTACGACTAGCGGGTATGCAGATACGCAGTATTTT	TRBD2	TRBJ2-3	TRBV20-1	few
CASGAGGPTDTQYF	TGTGCCAGCGGGGCGGGAGGGCCCACAGATACGCAGTATTTT	TRBD2	TRBJ2-3	TRBV7-3	few
CASSLEAGAQSAEAFF	TGTGCCAGCAGCTTAGAAGCGGGGGCCCAGTCCGCTGAAGCTTTCTTT	.	TRBJ1-1	TRBV11-1	few
CASSEAVGAIYEQYF	TGTGCCAGCAGTGAAGCGGTGGGGGCGATCTACGAGCAGTACTTC	.	TRBJ2-7	TRBV6-1	few
CATQSSGTGGETQYF	TGTGCCACCCAATCATCCGGGACAGGGGGAGAGACCCAGTACTTC	TRBD1	TRBJ2-5	TRBV10-3	.
CASSLTGRGPYGYTF	TGTGCCAGCAGCTTAACCGGCAGGGGGCCCTATGGCTACACCTTC	TRBD1	TRBJ1-2	TRBV7-2	few
CASSLDLVTGELFF	TGTGCCAGCAGCTTAGATCTGGTCACCGGGGAGCTGTTTTTT	.	TRBJ2-2	TRBV11-2	.
CASSYNRYEQYF	TGCGCCAGCAGCTACAACAGATACGAGCAGTACTTC	.	TRBJ2-7	TRBV5-1	.
CASSRVGSTGELFF	TGCGCCAGCAGCCGGGTAGGGTCCACCGGGGAGCTGTTTTTT	.	TRBJ2-2	TRBV4-1	.
CASSQSRQGVLHGYTF	TGTGCCAGCAGCCAATCCAGACAGGGAGTCTTACATGGCTACACCTTC	TRBD1	TRBJ1-2	TRBV3-1	.
CASSSGTRYLEQYF	TGTGCCAGCAGTTCCGGGACAAGGTACCTCGAGCAGTACTTC	.	TRBJ2-7	TRBV28	many
CASSGERVIHEQYF	TGTGCCAGCAGTGGAGAGAGGGTTATCCACGAGCAGTACTTC	.	TRBJ2-7	TRBV25-1	few
CASNIGLELLSYNEQFF	TGTGCCAGCAACATTGGACTAGAACTTTTATCCTACAATGAGCAGTTCTTC	TRBD2	TRBJ2-1	TRBV6-2/TRBV6-3	few
CASSSRAGGYNEQFF	TGTGCCAGCAGCTCCAGGGCAGGGGGCTATAATGAGCAGTTCTTC	TRBD1	TRBJ2-1	TRBV7-8	.
CASSLPKGLSTGELFF	TGTGCCAGCAGTCTCCCTAAGGGTCTAAGCACCGGGGAGCTGTTTTTT	.	TRBJ2-2	TRBV28	.
CASTKGDMNTEAFF	TGCGCCAGCACCAAAGGAGATATGAACACTGAAGCTTTCTTT	.	TRBJ1-1	TRBV5-1	.
CASSFSRQETQYF	TGTGCCAGCAGCTTCAGCAGACAAGAGACCCAGTACTTC	.	TRBJ2-5	TRBV5-1	many
CATSTSGKGDTQYF	TGTGCCACCTCGACTAGCGGGAAGGGGGATACGCAGTATTTT	TRBD2	TRBJ2-3	TRBV7-3	.
CASSFSEEQYF	TGTGCCAGCAGTTTTTCAGAAGAGCAGTACTTC	.	TRBJ2-7	TRBV12-3/TRBV12-4	.
CASSLGTGVTEAFF	TGTGCCAGCAGCCTCGGGACAGGGGTCACTGAAGCTTTCTTT	TRBD1	TRBJ1-1	TRBV3-1	few
CASSSGTGGTNEKLFF	TGCGCCAGCAGCTCCGGGACAGGGGGCACTAATGAAAAACTGTTTTTT	TRBD1	TRBJ1-4	TRBV5-1	.
CASSQDGTAIYEQYF	TGCGCCAGCAGCCAAGATGGGACAGCAATCTACGAGCAGTACTTC	TRBD1	TRBJ2-7	TRBV4-3	.
CASSPTGRENIQYF	TGTGCCAGCAGTCCAACGGGACGGGAAAACATTCAGTACTTC	.	TRBJ2-4	TRBV12-3/TRBV12-4	.
CSPRTGEYNEQFF	TGCAGTCCACGGACAGGGGAATACAATGAGCAGTTCTTC	TRBD1	TRBJ2-1	TRBV20-1	few
CASRLKWGQGGPLRYQPQHF	TGTGCAAGTCGCTTGAAGTGGGGACAGGGGGGCCCACTTCGATATCAGCCCCAGCATTTT	.	TRBJ1-5	TRBV12-2	.